The clone carrying this T cell receptor beta chain was counted many times. This sample is part of a study of T cells in Graves' hyperthyroidism and ophthalmopathy. Deletions cut 6 bases from V and 6 bases from J, with 8 bases between. CDR1 MNHEY and CDR2 SVGAGI come from the germline V gene. This CDR3 has 11 amino acids. Amplified TCR beta CDR3 regions came from RNA transcripts. First-round RT-PCR targeting the TCR CDR3 was performed with the HTBI primer set. Using its own MiXCR run on the multiplex PCR reads, TCRdb lists one record per CDR3 protein. The profile shows about 700,000 distinct CDR3 sequences, about 45% of them singletons.

The V call is TRBV6-5, the J call TRBJ2-5; no clear D. This TCR was sampled from an adult man with Graves' disease, either hyperthyroidism or ophthalmopathy (not recorded which). The sequenced sample consisted of peripheral blood or thyroid tissue (not recorded which). For the CDR3, the DNA is TGTGCCAGCAGCTGGGCACAGACCCAGTACTTC. Protein sequence: CASSWAQTQYF.